The TCR beta chain under discussion was sequenced for a study of cytomegalovirus exposure and HLA in healthy donors. Whole-study findings and limits: Three CMV-associated chains proved CMV antigen-specific in vitro.

Comments on this clone: Antigen specificity is unknown.

The PCR ran on 60 Vbeta and 13 Jbeta primers. TCRdb's copy holds only in-frame clones and misses some; the assay was immunoSEQ multiplex PCR. The data contain roughly 150,000 clones, more than 70% of them singletons. The V gene lost 2 bases and the J gene lost 4 bases, with 11 bases spanning the gap. Germline loops: CDR1 SGHNT, CDR2 YENEEA. The CDR3 consists of 15 residues. The chain recombines TRBV11-3 with TRBJ2-2; D is uncertain. Source material: PBMCs. The TCR sequence derives from a man aged 18 to 29 in good health and CMV-seropositive. The CDR3 loop reads CASSLSGCTTGELFF. The CDR3 DNA sequence: TGTGCCAGCAGCTTATCAGGTTGTACCACCGGGGAGCTGTTTTTT.